This T cell receptor beta chain was documented in a study of T-cell memory formation after mild COVID-19. About the study: Clusters were largely donor specific.

Overall study results and limits: Contracting CD4+ clones sat mainly in CM and EM; CD8+ in EMRA. Memory cells collected pre-infection included some clones that later responded, suggesting cross-reactive memory joined.

The CDR3 has 14 amino acids. V lost 5 bases and J lost 8, with 15 bases in between. TCRdb recomputed calls from the 5' RACE reads with MiXCR, one row per CDR3 protein. The data hold around 340,000 distinct CDR3 sequences, with approximately 12% observed a single time. This clonotype showed up just a few times. What it binds is not known. Input material: PBMCs or a T cell subset sorted from them (not recorded which). This chain links TRBV12-3 or TRBV12-4 with TRBJ1-4; possible D gene TRBD1, 6 bases. This TCR came from a man younger than 30 who had mild COVID-19 (a few samples of this study predate the infection). Cell type and time point are not known. Here the CDR3 DNA reads TGTGCCAGCAGTCCCAGGGGTGGGGAGGAAAAACTGTTTTTT. Translation: CASSPRGGEEKLFF.